This note documents a single TCR beta chain sequence. What it binds is not known. This record comes from a study of monozygotic twins with inflammatory bowel disease. Study-level findings and limits: Especially with disease activity, IBD patients shared fewer clonotypes with others than healthy twins did. Patient-specific immunosuppressive treatments may have made repertoires more variable. Those with IBD had lower TCRbeta diversity (inverse Simpson) than their healthy co-twins did.

The template-switching step introduced UMIs that carried a 6-nucleotide sample barcode. For each CDR3 protein, TCRdb gives one entry from its re-call of the 5' RACE reads, without DNA. The sample's table shows 95,000 to 110,000 distinct CDR3 sequences. CDR1 and CDR2 from the germline V gene are SEHNR and FQNEAQ (reference sequence). The CDR3 sequence is 11 residues long. Sequencing was carried out using blood. V and J are TRBV7-9 and TRBJ2-7; TCRdb's D call, TRBD1, is unchecked because there is no DNA. This clonotype was sampled from a human donor with ulcerative colitis or Crohn's disease, or a healthy co-twin of an affected twin (not recorded which). CDR3 region: CASSPPPEQYF.